This T cell receptor (beta chain) was captured by sequencing in a study of T cell repertoires in cytomegalovirus infection. About the research overall: Matching HLA type, along with CMV infection, was indicated by public TCR beta signatures. Overall study results and limits: The study identified carriers of CMV plus the relevant HLA from cumulative public TCR beta family frequency. The ex vivo response showed dominance by HLA-C-restricted CMV-specific TCR beta clonotypes.

Worth noting for this clonotype: Its matching antigen is unknown.

TCRdb independently ran MiXCR on the reads; one entry per CDR3 protein. The profile covers a few hundred thousand distinct CDR3 sequences, with 15% to 20% appearing a single time and more than 10% taken by the ten largest. V dropped 4 bases and J dropped 0 bases, with 14 bases sitting between them. This CDR3 contains 16 residues. CDR1 is MDHEN and CDR2 is SYDVKM in the germline V gene. The V and J genes are TRBV28 and TRBJ2-3, with a possible D match to TRBD2 (5 bases). Input material: PBMCs. The receptor comes from a human donor in good health (CMV status not recorded). Some clones in this sample may be carry-over from other donors' samples. The CDR3 sequence: CASSSPTRLSTDTQYF. CDR3 coding DNA: TGTGCCAGCAGTTCCCCGACAAGACTAAGCACAGATACGCAGTATTTT.